The 31 T cell receptor beta chains below come from one sample, sequenced in a study of blood T cell repertoires in COVID-19 (dated by TCRdb to 2020 to 2022). The library was made by the immunoSEQ multiplex PCR assay. Sourced from immuneACCESS, this table was stored by TCRdb with only in-frame sequences that have V and J called. A share of the clones is absent; for the studies checked, an unresolved V gene accounts for under half, and the remainder has no known explanation. For this sample the table gives about 150,000 clones, of which approximately 80% were detected only once. The ten largest clones take up approximately 5.1% of the sample. Source material: PBMCs or T cells enriched from blood (not recorded which). The receptor source for this set is a man between 65 and 85 years old who had been exposed to COVID-19.

V is TRBV5-4 and J is TRBJ1-1; D ambiguous. Trimming stripped 4 bases from V and 7 bases from J, with 17 bases between. Germline V gene sequence: CDR1 SGHNT, CDR2 YYREEE (reference sequence). The CDR3 extends over 14 amino acids. CDR3: CASSPRSPGNEAFF. DNA of the CDR3: TGTGCCAGCAGCCCTAGATCTCCCGGGAATGAAGCTTTCTTT.

The CDR3 DNA follows: TGTGCCAGCAGCGACCGGGACAGGGGTGGCAATCAGCCCCAGCATTTT. Its protein product is CASSDRDRGGNQPQHF. This rearrangement joins TRBV7-2 to TRBJ1-5; 10 bases match TRBD1. Germline CDR1 reads SGHTA; CDR2 reads FQGNSA. V shed 5 bases and J 2 bases; nucleotides not matched to a gene: 6. The CDR3 has 16 residues. The variable domain in full, completed from reference TRBV7-2 and TRBJ1-5, reads GAGVSQSPSNKVTEKGKDVELRCDPISGHTALYWYRQSLGQGLEFLIYFQGNSAPDKSGLPSDRFSAERTGGSVSTLTIQRTQQEDSAVYLCASSDRDRGGNQPQHFGDGTRLSIL.

V gene TRBV28 combines with J gene TRBJ1-5; D is unclear. The CDR3 consists of 13 residues. Germline CDR1 and CDR2: MDHEN and SYDVKM. V lost 3 bases and J 1 base, leaving 4 bases between the germline ends. CDR3 in amino acids: CASSLTSNQPQHF. CDR3 bases: TGTGCCAGCAGTTTGACAAGCAATCAGCCCCAGCATTTT.

The chain combines TRBV19 with TRBJ1-4; 7 bases line up with TRBD1. The V and J ends lost 5 bases and 4 bases, in that order; junction bases with no gene match: 1. The germline V gene encodes CDR1 LNHDA and CDR2 SQIVND (reference sequence). The CDR3 totals 13 residues. This CDR3 reads CASSPGGNEKLFF. The CDR3 region has the DNA TGTGCCAGTAGTCCAGGGGGTAATGAAAAACTGTTTTTT.

The chain joins TRBV19 to TRBJ1-2; 7 positions agree with TRBD1. CDR1 and CDR2 from the germline V gene are LNHDA and SQIVND (reference sequence). The CDR3 spans 15 residues. After removal of 5 bases from V and 4 bases from J, the junction contained 10 bases not matched to a gene. The CDR3 region is CASSQVTGNTYGYTF. In nucleotides, the CDR3 is TGTGCCAGTAGTCAGGTGACAGGGAACACCTATGGCTACACCTTC.

The CDR3 sequence: CASSPRFGSAETQYF. DNA of the CDR3: TGTGCCAGCAGCCCAAGGTTTGGCTCAGCGGAGACCCAGTACTTC. The chain employs TRBV3-1 (or the pseudogene TRBV3-2) and TRBJ2-5; no reliable D call. This CDR3 contains 15 residues. V was shortened by 4 bases and J by 5 bases, with 17 bases between the two germline ends. Germline CDR1 is LGHDT and CDR2 is YNNKEL (reference sequence).

The rearrangement joins TRBV19 to TRBJ2-7, with 8 bases identical to TRBD2. The CDR3 extends over 15 amino acids. V lost 5 bases, J lost 1 base, and 7 bases stayed unmatched. Looked up from germline, CDR1 is LNHDA and CDR2 is SQIVND (reference sequence). DNA for the CDR3: TGTGCCAGTAGTTCAGTGGCGGGGGGTTCCTACGAGCAGTACTTC. Translation: CASSSVAGGSYEQYF. Combining the CDR3 with reference TRBV19 and TRBJ2-7 gives the whole variable domain DGGITQSPKYLFRKEGQNVTLSCEQNLNHDAMYWYRQDPGQGLRLIYYSQIVNDFQKGDIAEGYSVSREKKESFPLTVTSAQKNPTAFYLCASSSVAGGSYEQYFGPGTRLTVT.

The genes are TRBV28 and TRBJ1-2; D remains ambiguous. The V and J ends lost 5 bases and 2 bases respectively, with 12 bases between them. This CDR3 has 14 residues. The germline V gene encodes CDR1 MDHEN and CDR2 SYDVKM. The chain's CDR3 is CASSTLGGNYGYTF. CDR3 nucleotide sequence: TGTGCCAGCAGTACCCTAGGAGGAAACTATGGCTACACCTTC.

The rearrangement links TRBV29-1 to TRBJ1-1; possibly TRBD1 for D (5 bases). Trimming removed 4 bases from V and 3 bases from J, with 15 bases in between. The CDR3 is 14 amino acids. CDR1 is SQVTM, CDR2 ANQGSEA, per germline. CDR3 loop: CSVGGRAGDTEAFF. CDR3 DNA: TGCAGCGTTGGGGGCAGGGCGGGGGACACTGAAGCTTTCTTT.

This chain connects TRBV30 to TRBJ1-6; TRBD1 is a possible D gene (6 bases). The CDR3 contains 13 residues. Germline lookup yields CDR1 GTSNPN and CDR2 SVGIG (reference sequence). V was cut by 3 bases and J by 8 bases, with 11 bases left in between. Here the CDR3 DNA reads TGTGCCTGGAGCCGGAACAGGGATTCACCCCTCCACTTT. This encodes CAWSRNRDSPLHF.

The chain couples TRBV5-1 to TRBJ2-2, with D uncertain. This CDR3 spans 13 amino acids. Trimming stripped 0 bases from V and 7 bases from J, with 7 bases between. CDR1 and CDR2 (germline): SGHRS, YFSETQ. In DNA form, the CDR3 reads TGCGCCAGCAGCTTGGCTGAGGTCGGGGAGCTGTTTTTT. This translates into CASSLAEVGELFF.

The chain uses TRBV28 and TRBJ1-2; D unclear. The CDR3 length is 11 residues. Germline V gene sequence: CDR1 MDHEN, CDR2 SYDVKM. V dropped 1 base and J dropped 13 bases, with 10 bases sitting between them. As DNA, the CDR3 is TGTGCCAGCAGTTTATTGGCGGGGTCCACCTTC. Its translation is CASSLLAGSTF.

This clone was observed a few times. The chain uses TRBV7-2 and TRBJ1-5; 7 positions match TRBD1. This CDR3 is built from 16 residues. The V gene end was trimmed by 5 bases and the J gene end by 0 bases; junction bases not matched to a gene: 7. Looked up from germline, CDR1 is SGHTA and CDR2 is FQGNSA. For the CDR3, the DNA is TGTGCCAGCAGCACAGGGGCCATCAATAGCAATCAGCCCCAGCATTTT. This translates into CASSTGAINSNQPQHF.

This chain uses TRBV2 with TRBJ1-2; D might be TRBD1 (6 bases). The germline CDR1 and CDR2 sequences are SNHLY and FYNNEI. Trimming cost V 4 bases and J 4 bases, with 16 bases left between them. This CDR3 spans 15 amino acids. The CDR3 nucleotides read TGTGCCAGCAGTGCCCGGCAGGGGATATTCTATGGCTACACCTTC. Translating it yields CASSARQGIFYGYTF.

This chain uses TRBV7-9 with TRBJ2-1, with a possible D match to TRBD2 (5 bases). This CDR3 has 15 residues. With 5 bases removed from V and 6 bases from J, the gap between germline ends came to 17 bases. Germline CDR1 reads SEHNR; CDR2 reads FQNEAQ (reference sequence). The CDR3: CASSHDLGAVNEQFF. CDR3 coding DNA: TGTGCCAGCAGCCACGATCTGGGAGCCGTCAATGAGCAGTTCTTC.

The chain is built from TRBV19 and TRBJ1-1; 7 bases match TRBD1. The germline gives CDR1 LNHDA, CDR2 SQIVND (reference sequence). The CDR3 runs 14 residues. The junction had 2 bases not matched to a gene; V was cut back by 4 bases and J by 0 bases. CDR3 loop: CASSTDRMNTEAFF. CDR3 nucleotides: TGTGCCAGTAGTACGGACAGGATGAACACTGAAGCTTTCTTT.

The chain has TRBV19 and TRBJ2-7, with TRBD2 identical over 7 bases. The CDR3 runs 15 residues. Germline V CDR1 and CDR2: LNHDA, SQIVND (reference sequence). With 2 bases clipped from V and 3 bases from J, the junction kept 7 bases outside the gene matches. Here the CDR3 DNA reads TGTGCCAGTAGTATAAACACAGCGGGAAACTACGAGCAGTACTTC. Protein product: CASSINTAGNYEQYF.

This clone is a singleton in its sample. The rearrangement joins TRBV9 to TRBJ2-6; 10 bases align to TRBD1. The germline gives CDR1 SGDLS, CDR2 YYNGEE. This CDR3 comprises 16 residues. The ends lost 2 bases at V and 4 bases at J; junction bases unmatched: 3. CDR3 region: CASSVTGGAGANVLTF. The DNA for the CDR3 is TGTGCCAGCAGCGTGACAGGGGGCGCCGGGGCCAACGTCCTGACTTTC.

The chain links TRBV7-9 to TRBJ1-2; D is uncertain. Germline V gene data show CDR1 as SEHNR and CDR2 as FQNEAQ (reference sequence). V lost 3 bases to trimming and J lost 8 bases, with 13 bases between them. The length of the CDR3 is 13 residues. CDR3 sequence (DNA): TGTGCCAGCAGCTTGGAGCCCGCGCAGGGCTACACCTTC. Its translation is CASSLEPAQGYTF. Filled out from reference TRBV7-9 and TRBJ1-2, the complete variable domain reads DTGVSQNPRHKITKRGQNVTFRCDPISEHNRLYWYRQTLGQGPEFLTYFQNEAQLEKSRLLSDRFSAERPKGSFSTLEIQRTEQGDSAMYLCASSLEPAQGYTFGSGTRLTVV.

The V gene is TRBV2, the J gene TRBJ1-5, with D perhaps TRBD1 (5 bases). V dropped 8 bases and J dropped 7 bases, with 15 bases sitting between them. The CDR3 is made up of 13 amino acids. The germline V gene has CDR1 SNHLY and CDR2 FYNNEI. The CDR3 DNA reads TGTGCCAGCGCTTTGACAGATCGACAGCCCCAGCATTTT. Its protein product is CASALTDRQPQHF.

The V gene is TRBV4-2, the J gene TRBJ1-4; D unresolved. Germline values: CDR1 LGHNA, CDR2 YNFKEQ. This CDR3 comprises 14 residues. V was clipped by 0 bases and J by 7 bases, with 9 bases between them. The CDR3 sequence: CASSQERGGEKLFF. The CDR3 nucleotides are TGTGCCAGCAGCCAAGAGCGGGGAGGTGAAAAACTGTTTTTT.

V usage is TRBV5-4 and J usage is TRBJ1-1; D may be TRBD1 (5 bases). Germline values: CDR1 SGHNT, CDR2 YYREEE (reference sequence). This CDR3 has 17 residues. Deletions cut 0 bases from V and 1 base from J, with 16 bases between. Written as DNA, the CDR3 is TGTGCCAGCAGCTTGGGAGGTAGGGGCTGGGAGAACACTGAAGCTTTCTTT. Protein: CASSLGGRGWENTEAFF.

The V and J genes are TRBV11-1 and TRBJ2-1; weak D call: TRBD1 (5 bases). CDR3 length: 14 residues. CDR1 is SGHAT and CDR2 is FQDESV in the germline V gene (reference sequence). Between the trimmed V and J ends, which lost 7 bases and 0 bases, there was a span of 10 bases. As DNA, the CDR3 is TGTGCCAGCAAGGACACCGGCTCCTACAATGAGCAGTTCTTC. It is translated as CASKDTGSYNEQFF.

This clone has a single count. The V call is TRBV7-8, the J call TRBJ2-7, with D possibly TRBD1 on 5 matching bases. V lost 2 bases and J lost 5, with 10 bases in between. This CDR3 contains 13 residues. The germline V gene encodes CDR1 SGHVS and CDR2 FQNEAQ. The CDR3 bases are TGTGCCAGCAGCTTACAGGGAATCGACGAGCAGTACTTC. Its translation is CASSLQGIDEQYF.

J is TRBJ1-1 and V is TRBV28, with D possibly TRBD1 on 6 matching bases. Germline V lookup: CDR1 MDHEN, CDR2 SYDVKM. CDR3 length equals 15 residues. V was trimmed by 6 bases and J by 1 base, leaving 15 bases between them. The CDR3 protein is CASRKGRGPNTEAFF. The CDR3 DNA reads as TGTGCCAGCAGAAAGGGGCGGGGGCCGAACACTGAAGCTTTCTTT. The full variable domain, with the rest looked up from reference TRBV28 and TRBJ1-1, is DVKVTQSSRYLVKRTGEKVFLECVQDMDHENMFWYRQDPGLGLRLIYFSYDVKMKEKGDIPEGYSVSREKKERFSLILESASTNQTSMYLCASRKGRGPNTEAFFGQGTRLTVV.

The chain joins TRBV7-2 to TRBJ1-6; the match to TRBD1 covers 9 bases. With 3 bases clipped from V and 1 base from J, the junction kept 7 bases outside the gene matches. The CDR3 is 18 amino acids. From germline, CDR1 is SGHTA and CDR2 FQGNSA. CDR3: CASSFPQGTGSYNSPLHF. The CDR3 coding sequence is TGTGCCAGCAGCTTCCCCCAGGGGACAGGGTCCTATAATTCACCCCTCCACTTT.

The gene calls are TRBV21-1 and TRBJ2-7; TRBD2 was called by the table and not checked on the DNA. TRBV21-1 is listed as a pseudogene. This CDR3 has 19 amino acids. CDR3 region: CASTPRKLADHLSSYEQYF. The CDR3 DNA sequence: TGTGCCAGCACCCCACGGAAACTAGCGGACCATCTAAGCTCCTACGAGCAGTACTTC.

V gene TRBV5-1 combines with J gene TRBJ2-3; weak D call: TRBD1 (5 bases). The CDR3 is made up of 12 amino acids. The germline V and J ends were trimmed by 4 bases and 6 bases, with 9 bases remaining between them. Germline V gene lookup returns CDR1 SGHRS and CDR2 YFSETQ. CDR3 coding DNA: TGCGCCAGCAGCCGGAAGGGGGATACGCAGTATTTT. Its translation is CASSRKGDTQYF.

The chain combines TRBV13 with TRBJ2-1; 14 bases line up with TRBD2. After removal of 4 bases from V and 5 bases from J, the junction contained 13 bases not matched to a gene. CDR1 is PRHDT and CDR2 is FYEKMQ in the germline V gene (reference sequence). The CDR3 contains 19 residues. The CDR3 loop reads CASSSDTGLAGAKDNEQFF. CDR3 DNA: TGTGCCAGCAGCTCAGACACGGGACTAGCGGGGGCCAAAGACAATGAGCAGTTCTTC. The full variable domain, in which reference TRBV13 and TRBJ2-1 provide the parts outside the CDR3, is AAGVIQSPRHLIKEKRETATLKCYPIPRHDTVYWYQQGPGQDPQFLISFYEKMQSDKGSIPDRFSAQQFSDYHSELNMSSLELGDSALYFCASSSDTGLAGAKDNEQFFGPGTRLTVL.

This chain links TRBV6-2 or TRBV6-3 with TRBJ2-5, with D uncertain. Germline lookup yields CDR1 MNHEY and CDR2 SVGEGT. This CDR3 region has 12 residues. Trimming took 4 bases from V and 1 from J, leaving 4 bases between them. The CDR3 sequence: CASSSRQETQYF. The CDR3 DNA is TGTGCCAGCAGTTCCCGCCAAGAGACCCAGTACTTC.

The rearrangement joins TRBV19 to TRBJ1-1; 8 nucleotides agree with TRBD1. V gave up 1 base and J gave up 7 bases; unmatched junction bases: 11. CDR1 LNHDA and CDR2 SQIVND come from the germline V gene (reference sequence). There are 16 residues in the CDR3. The CDR3 protein is CASSIGRGRTMNEAFF. The CDR3 DNA is TGTGCCAGTAGTATAGGCAGGGGGCGGACGATGAATGAAGCTTTCTTT.